One sample yielded the 21 T cell receptor beta chains listed below, sequenced in a study of OX40 agonist ivuxolimab in advanced cancers. Clones were sequenced by immunoSEQ multiplex PCR, and TCRdb holds only the in-frame ones, with some missing. The data contain about 140,000 clones, about 93% of them singletons. Here the sequenced sample was CD4+ or CD8+ T cells sorted from blood, taken in a trial of the OX40 agonist ivuxolimab. The origin of the receptors is an adult with an advanced solid tumor such as melanoma, head and neck, liver or kidney cancer.

V usage is TRBV7-6 and J usage is TRBJ2-2; D is unclear. Trimming pared 4 bases from V and 2 bases from J, leaving 5 bases between. This CDR3 is built from 13 residues. CDR1 is SGHVS and CDR2 is FNYEAQ in the germline V gene. The CDR3 is CASSYRNTGELFF. The CDR3 nucleotides read TGTGCCAGCAGCTACCGTAACACCGGGGAGCTGTTTTTT. Supplemented by reference TRBV7-6 and TRBJ2-2, the full variable domain reads GAGVSQSPRYKVTKRGQDVALRCDPISGHVSLYWYRQALGQGPEFLTYFNYEAQQDKSGLPNDRFSAERPEGSISTLTIQRTEQRDSAMYRCASSYRNTGELFFGEGSRLTVL.

The chain is built from TRBV19 and TRBJ2-1; tentatively, D is TRBD2 (6 bases). V gave up 1 base and J gave up 10 bases, with 11 bases separating them. The CDR3 is 13 residues long. CDR1 and CDR2 from the germline V gene are LNHDA and SQIVND (reference sequence). The CDR3 DNA is TGTGCCAGTAGTATAGTGGCGGGGTGGGAGCAGTTCTTC. Translated, it gives CASSIVAGWEQFF. Using reference TRBV19 and TRBJ2-1 for the parts outside the CDR3, the full variable domain is DGGITQSPKYLFRKEGQNVTLSCEQNLNHDAMYWYRQDPGQGLRLIYYSQIVNDFQKGDIAEGYSVSREKKESFPLTVTSAQKNPTAFYLCASSIVAGWEQFFGPGTRLTVL.

This chain uses TRBV7-2 with TRBJ2-7; 9 bases are a match to TRBD2. Germline values: CDR1 SGHTA, CDR2 FQGNSA. The CDR3 contains 16 residues. The V and J ends lost 5 bases and 2 bases, in that order; junction bases with no gene match: 10. CDR3 sequence: CASSHGIGGGAYEQYF. As DNA, the CDR3 is TGTGCCAGCAGCCACGGAATTGGCGGGGGGGCCTACGAGCAGTACTTC. Drawing the rest from reference TRBV7-2 and TRBJ2-7, the complete variable domain is GAGVSQSPSNKVTEKGKDVELRCDPISGHTALYWYRQSLGQGLEFLIYFQGNSAPDKSGLPSDRFSAERTGGSVSTLTIQRTQQEDSAVYLCASSHGIGGGAYEQYFGPGTRLTVT.

The count of this clone is one. The chain carries TRBV11-2 and TRBJ2-7, with no clear D. From germline, CDR1 is SGHAT and CDR2 FQNNGV. Trimming took 2 bases from V and 0 from J, leaving 8 bases between them. This CDR3 is built from 14 residues. CDR3 residues: CASSLYAVSYEQYF. CDR3 DNA: TGTGCCAGCAGCTTATACGCCGTCTCCTACGAGCAGTACTTC.

The rearrangement links TRBV4-3 to TRBJ2-4; TRBD1 matches at 9 bases. Germline lookup yields CDR1 LGHNA and CDR2 YSLEER. CDR3 length: 15 residues. The J segment lost 6 bases and the V segment lost 3 bases, leaving 6 bases of the junction unmatched. The CDR3 here is CASSHGDRDGNIQYF. CDR3 nucleotide sequence: TGCGCCAGCAGCCACGGGGACAGGGATGGAAACATTCAGTACTTC.

V gene TRBV5-5 combines with J gene TRBJ2-7; D possibly matches TRBD1 or TRBD2 (6 bases each). The CDR3 extends over 15 amino acids. The germline V and J ends were trimmed by 3 bases and 0 bases, with 13 bases remaining between them. Per the germline V gene, CDR1 is SGHKS and CDR2 is YYEKEE (reference sequence). The CDR3 is CASSSWGAASYEQYF. Here the CDR3 DNA reads TGTGCCAGCAGCTCCTGGGGGGCGGCCTCCTACGAGCAGTACTTC.

This clone came up once. V and J are TRBV11-1 and TRBJ2-1, with D hard to call. Between the trimmed V and J ends, which lost 2 bases and 7 bases, there was a span of 12 bases. The CDR3 runs to 14 residues. Germline V gene data show CDR1 as SGHAT and CDR2 as FQDESV (reference sequence). CDR3 sequence reads: CASSLRPGRNEQFF. CDR3 in DNA: TGTGCCAGCAGCTTACGGCCGGGTCGGAATGAGCAGTTCTTC.

This clone has only a few counts. The V and J genes are TRBV7-9 and TRBJ1-1; D not resolved. Trimming removed 5 bases at V and 2 bases at J, with 12 bases between. The CDR3 runs to 14 residues. The germline V gene encodes CDR1 SEHNR and CDR2 FQNEAQ (reference sequence). CDR3 in DNA: TGTGCCAGCAGCCAGATAGGGAGAAACACTGAAGCTTTCTTT. Amino acid sequence: CASSQIGRNTEAFF.

The chain joins TRBV7-9 to TRBJ1-2; D ambiguous. CDR3 size: 12 residues. Germline-derived CDR1 and CDR2 are SEHNR and FQNEAQ (reference sequence). Trimming took off 5 bases at V and 4 bases at J, with 8 bases between the two ends. The CDR3 protein is CASSHELYGYTF. The CDR3 DNA reads as TGTGCCAGCAGCCACGAACTCTATGGCTACACCTTC. The variable domain in full, with the rest retrieved from reference TRBV7-9 and TRBJ1-2, is DTGVSQNPRHKITKRGQNVTFRCDPISEHNRLYWYRQTLGQGPEFLTYFQNEAQLEKSRLLSDRFSAERPKGSFSTLEIQRTEQGDSAMYLCASSHELYGYTFGSGTRLTVV.

This clone showed up just a few times. The chain employs TRBV5-1 and TRBJ2-1; TRBD1 matches at 8 bases. The CDR3 sequence is 17 residues long. Looked up from germline, CDR1 is SGHRS and CDR2 is YFSETQ. The junction had 13 bases not matched to a gene; V was cut back by 3 bases and J by 5 bases. CDR3 in DNA: TGCGCCAGCAGCTGGGGCTACAGGACAGGGAAGAACAATGAGCAGTTCTTC. Amino acids: CASSWGYRTGKNNEQFF.

The V and J genes are TRBV5-1 and TRBJ2-7, with 7 nucleotides matching TRBD2. The CDR3 totals 13 residues. V shed 6 bases, J shed 8 bases, and the junction held 11 bases outside the gene matches. Germline V gene sequence: CDR1 SGHRS, CDR2 YFSETQ. The CDR3 loop reads CASTTPGGGKQYF. The CDR3 nucleotides are TGCGCCAGCACCACCCCGGGGGGAGGGAAGCAGTACTTC.

The chain links TRBV25-1 to TRBJ1-1; 10 bases line up with TRBD1. This CDR3 region has 15 residues. From germline, CDR1 is MGHDK and CDR2 SYGVNS. After removal of 6 bases from V and 5 bases from J, the junction contained 9 bases not matched to a gene. CDR3 DNA sequence: TGTGCCAGCAGGGAGGCGGGACAGGGGCCGACTGAAGCTTTCTTT. It yields the protein CASREAGQGPTEAFF. The entire variable domain, with the rest obtained from reference TRBV25-1 and TRBJ1-1, is as follows: EADIYQTPRYLVIGTGKKITLECSQTMGHDKMYWYQQDPGMELHLIHYSYGVNSTEKGDLSSESTVSRIRTEHFPLTLESARPSHTSQYLCASREAGQGPTEAFFGQGTRLTVV.

The chain employs TRBV5-1 and TRBJ2-1; D is unclear. The V gene's germline CDR1 is SGHRS and CDR2 YFSETQ. This CDR3 spans 15 amino acids. V lost 2 bases, J lost 4 bases, and 13 bases lay in between. The CDR3 DNA follows: TGCGCCAGCAGCTTTGCGCGGTTAACATACAATGAGCAGTTCTTC. Amino acids: CASSFARLTYNEQFF.

The chain recombines TRBV5-1 with TRBJ2-7; TRBD2 aligns across 12 bases. This CDR3 is 18 amino acids long. In germline, CDR1 is SGHRS, CDR2 YFSETQ. V was clipped by 0 bases and J by 0 bases; unmatched bases: 7. DNA for the CDR3: TGCGCCAGCAGCTTGGCCCTCGGACTAGCGGGGACCTCCTACGAGCAGTACTTC. Translating it yields CASSLALGLAGTSYEQYF.

The V call is TRBV5-1, the J call TRBJ2-3; D is perhaps TRBD1 (5 bases). Trimming took off 6 bases at V and 1 base at J, with 12 bases between the two ends. This CDR3 spans 14 amino acids. CDR1 SGHRS and CDR2 YFSETQ come from the germline V gene. The CDR3 coding sequence is TGCGCCAGCACCTCAGAACAGGGCACAGATACGCAGTATTTT. It specifies CASTSEQGTDTQYF.

V is TRBV5-1 and J is TRBJ1-4, with 7 bases fitting TRBD1. The germline V gene has CDR1 SGHRS and CDR2 YFSETQ. This CDR3 region has 13 residues. The junction had 0 bases not matched to a gene; V was cut back by 0 bases and J by 7 bases. In DNA form, the CDR3 reads TGCGCCAGCAGCTTGGGACAGGGTGAAAAACTGTTTTTT. This encodes CASSLGQGEKLFF.

This clone showed up just once. DNA for the CDR3: TGTGCCAGCAGTCTCCTGGCCGCGCGCGGAGGAGCTTTCTTT. It yields the protein CASSLLAARGGAFF. This chain links TRBV27 with TRBJ1-1; D not certain. From germline, CDR1 is MNHEY and CDR2 SMNVEV (reference sequence). This CDR3 comprises 14 residues. V was cut by 5 bases and J by 10 bases, with 20 bases left in between.

The gene calls are TRBV18 and TRBJ2-5; tentatively, D is TRBD2 (6 bases). The V gene lost 3 bases and the J gene lost 2 bases, with 7 bases spanning the gap. This CDR3 spans 13 amino acids. The germline V gene encodes CDR1 KGHSH and CDR2 LQKENI. CDR3 DNA: TGTGCCAGCTCACCGCGGGGACAAGAGACCCAGTACTTC. The encoded protein is CASSPRGQETQYF.

Comment on this clone: The sample carries other DNA sequences with the same CDR3. The chain is built from TRBV6-1 and TRBJ1-1; D is unresolved. From germline, CDR1 is MNHNS and CDR2 SASEGT. The CDR3 is made up of 11 amino acids. V was pared by 6 bases and J by 1 base, with 3 bases between. CDR3 coding DNA: TGTGCCAGCAGAGGGAACACTGAAGCTTTCTTT. Translated, it gives CASRGNTEAFF.

This chain links TRBV4-3 with TRBJ1-1; a weak D match, TRBD1 (6 bases). The CDR3 totals 14 residues. CDR1 is LGHNA, CDR2 YSLEER, per germline. V lost 0 bases and J lost 6, with 11 bases in between. CDR3 coding DNA: TGCGCCAGCAGCCAAGATAGGGGGTTGCCTGAAGCTTTCTTT. This encodes CASSQDRGLPEAFF.

The CDR3 DNA is TGTGCCAGCAGCTCCCGCCTCAGGGGGATCATGAACACTGAAGCTTTCTTT. Its protein product is CASSSRLRGIMNTEAFF. The V and J genes are TRBV5-6 and TRBJ1-1, with 7 bases identical to TRBD1. CDR1 is SGHDT, CDR2 YYEEEE, per germline. The length of the CDR3 is 17 residues. Trimming took 3 bases from V and 0 from J; bases not matched to a gene: 11.